The rows below give T cell receptor beta chains drawn from one sample of a study of PD-L1 blockade in urothelial cancer. Data came from immunoSEQ multiplex PCR; TCRdb stores just in-frame clones and leaves some out. The data hold around 120,000 clones, with over 75% observed a single time. The sequences come from PBMCs, collected around atezolizumab (anti-PD-L1) treatment. These receptors originate from a man between 45 and 60 years old with urothelial cancer. The CDR3 runs from the conserved cysteine through the conserved F or W. The D gene is left open where the match is weak. Size is stated for part of the rows, as once, few or many counts, or as a class when the clone is expanded.

TRBJ2-7,TRBV28,NA,TRBD2,CASSFSQSSGPRFEQYF,TGTGCCAGCAGTTTTAGCCAGTCTAGCGGCCCTCGGTTCGAGCAGTACTTC
TRBJ2-1,TRBV19,NA,TRBD1,CASSIGTGGVEQFF,TGTGCCAGTAGTATAGGGACAGGGGGTGTTGAGCAGTTCTTC
TRBJ2-1,TRBV6-1,NA,TRBD2,CASSALAGGLNEQFF,TGTGCCAGCAGTGCTCTAGCGGGAGGACTTAATGAGCAGTTCTTC
TRBJ2-2,TRBV28,NA,NA,CASSPVHNTGELFF,TGTGCCAGCAGTCCTGTACACAACACCGGGGAGCTGTTTTTT
TRBJ2-3,TRBV5-1,NA,TRBD1,CASSLGGTGSTDTQYF,TGCGCCAGCAGCTTGGGCGGGACAGGGTCAACAGATACGCAGTATTTT
TRBJ2-7,TRBV19,NA,NA,CASSIVSGPYEQYF,TGTGCCAGTAGTATAGTTAGTGGGCCGTACGAGCAGTACTTC
TRBJ2-5,TRBV19,once,NA,CASSMFQEETQYF,TGTGCCAGTAGTATGTTCCAGGAAGAGACCCAGTACTTC
TRBJ1-5,TRBV15,NA,NA,CATSRRRQPQHF,TGTGCCACCAGCAGACGGAGGCAGCCCCAGCATTTT
TRBJ2-7,TRBV7-9,NA,TRBD1,CASSTGQGNEQYF,TGTGCCAGCAGTACGGGACAGGGCAACGAGCAGTACTTC
TRBJ1-1,TRBV28,NA,NA,CASSLTLGQMNTEAFF,TGTGCCAGCAGTTTAACTCTCGGACAGATGAACACTGAAGCTTTCTTT
TRBJ2-2,TRBV30,NA,NA,CAWKVGVDTGELFF,TGTGCCTGGAAGGTGGGAGTGGACACCGGGGAGCTGTTTTTT
TRBJ2-5,TRBV28,NA,NA,CASSFTLAEQETQYF,TGTGCCAGCAGTTTTACGCTGGCGGAACAAGAGACCCAGTACTTC
TRBJ2-3,TRBV9,few,NA,CASSVDSWADTQYF,TGTGCCAGCAGCGTAGATAGCTGGGCAGATACGCAGTATTTT
TRBJ1-2,TRBV13,NA,NA,CASSFTREDFKPNYGYTF,TGTGCCAGCAGCTTCACCCGGGAGGACTTTAAGCCTAACTATGGCTACACCTTC
TRBJ2-1,TRBV27,NA,NA,CASFNYNEQFF,TGTGCCAGCTTTAACTACAATGAGCAGTTCTTC
TRBJ1-1,TRBV5-1,NA,NA,CASSLAVPKNTEAFF,TGCGCCAGCAGCTTGGCCGTCCCTAAGAACACTGAAGCTTTCTTT
TRBJ2-1,TRBV20-1,NA,NA,CSASQNEQFF,TGCAGTGCTAGCCAGAATGAGCAGTTCTTC
TRBJ2-7,TRBV5-1,NA,TRBD2,CASSLSGESSYEQYF,TGCGCCAGCAGCTTGAGCGGGGAGAGCTCCTACGAGCAGTACTTC
TRBJ1-1,TRBV21-1,NA,NA,CASKGIFQGTEAFF,TGTGCCAGCAAGGGGATCTTCCAGGGCACTGAAGCTTTCTTT
TRBJ2-7,TRBV5-1,NA,TRBD2,CASQPAGEGSRYEQYF,TGCGCCAGCCAGCCCGCGGGAGAGGGCAGTCGATACGAGCAGTACTTC